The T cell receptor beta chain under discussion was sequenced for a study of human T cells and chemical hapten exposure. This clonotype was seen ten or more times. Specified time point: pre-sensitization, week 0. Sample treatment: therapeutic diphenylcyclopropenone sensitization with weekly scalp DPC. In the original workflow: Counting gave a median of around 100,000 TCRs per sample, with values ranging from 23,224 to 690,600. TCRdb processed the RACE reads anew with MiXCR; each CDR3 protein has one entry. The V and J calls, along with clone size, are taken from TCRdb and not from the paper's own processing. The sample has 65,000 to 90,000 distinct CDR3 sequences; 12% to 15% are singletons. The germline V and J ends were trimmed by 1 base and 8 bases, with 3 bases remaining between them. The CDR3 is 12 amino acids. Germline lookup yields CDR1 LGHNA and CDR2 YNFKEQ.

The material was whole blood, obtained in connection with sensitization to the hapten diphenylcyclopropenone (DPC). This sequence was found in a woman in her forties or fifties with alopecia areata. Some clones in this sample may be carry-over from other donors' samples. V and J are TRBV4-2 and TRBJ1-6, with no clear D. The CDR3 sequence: CASSQADSPLHF. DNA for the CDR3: TGTGCCAGCAGCCAAGCAGATTCACCCCTCCACTTT.